This T cell receptor beta chain derives from a study of T cell changes during pregnancy in multiple sclerosis. The repertoire was sequenced with immunoSEQ multiplex PCR; TCRdb's copy has only in-frame clones and lacks some. The repertoire consists of more than 35,000 clones, with over 80% occurring once and the leading ten covering 0.35% to 0.45%. The germline V gene has CDR1 MNHNY and CDR2 SVGAGI (reference sequence). The CDR3 has 15 amino acids. The V end lost 6 bases, the J end lost 3 bases, and 14 bases lay between the germline ends. The sequence came from a female donor in good health, enrolled as a control in a pregnancy study. The rearrangement links TRBV6-6 to TRBJ2-2; D is possibly TRBD2 (6 bases). The specimen was CD4+ T cells from peripheral blood mononuclear cells, collected in the third trimester of pregnancy. Here the CDR3 reads CASRNPAGHTGELFF. The CDR3 region has the DNA TGTGCCAGCAGGAATCCGGCGGGACACACCGGGGAGCTGTTTTTT.